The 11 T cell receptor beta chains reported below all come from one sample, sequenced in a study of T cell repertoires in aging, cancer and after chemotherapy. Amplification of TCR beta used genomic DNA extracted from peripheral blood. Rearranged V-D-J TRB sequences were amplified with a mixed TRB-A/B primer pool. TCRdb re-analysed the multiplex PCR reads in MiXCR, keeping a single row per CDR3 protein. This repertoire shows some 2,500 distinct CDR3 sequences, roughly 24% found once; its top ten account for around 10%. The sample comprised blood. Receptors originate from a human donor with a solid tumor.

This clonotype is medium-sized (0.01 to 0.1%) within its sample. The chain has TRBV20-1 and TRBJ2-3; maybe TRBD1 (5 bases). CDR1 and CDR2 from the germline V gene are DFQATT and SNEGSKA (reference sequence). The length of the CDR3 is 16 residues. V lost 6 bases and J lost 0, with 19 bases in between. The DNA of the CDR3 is TGCAGTGCCCGGAGTGTGAGACAGAGAAGCACAGATACGCAGTATTTT. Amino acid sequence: CSARSVRQRSTDTQYF.

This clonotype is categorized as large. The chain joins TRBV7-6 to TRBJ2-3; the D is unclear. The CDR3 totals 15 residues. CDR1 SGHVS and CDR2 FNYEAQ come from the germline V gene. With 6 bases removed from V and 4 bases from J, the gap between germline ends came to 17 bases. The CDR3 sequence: CASSSLSLVADTQYF. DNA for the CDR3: TGTGCCAGCAGTTCCCTCAGCCTAGTAGCAGATACGCAGTATTTT. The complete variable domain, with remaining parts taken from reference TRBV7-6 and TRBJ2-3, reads GAGVSQSPRYKVTKRGQDVALRCDPISGHVSLYWYRQALGQGPEFLTYFNYEAQQDKSGLPNDRFSAERPEGSISTLTIQRTEQRDSAMYRCASSSLSLVADTQYFGPGTRLTVL.

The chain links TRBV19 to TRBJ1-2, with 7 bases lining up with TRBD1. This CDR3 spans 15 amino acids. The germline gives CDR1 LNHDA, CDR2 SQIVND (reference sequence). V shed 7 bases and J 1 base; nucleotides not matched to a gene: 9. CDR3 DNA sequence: TGTGCCAGTACCCAGACAGGGAGAAGTAACTATGGCTACACCTTC. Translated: CASTQTGRSNYGYTF.

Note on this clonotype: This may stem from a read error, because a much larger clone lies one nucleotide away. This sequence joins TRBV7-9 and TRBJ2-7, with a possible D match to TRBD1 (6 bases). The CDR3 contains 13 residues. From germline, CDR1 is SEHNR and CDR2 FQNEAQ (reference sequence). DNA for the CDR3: TGTGCCAGCAGCTGGACAGATTCCTACAAGCAGTACTTC. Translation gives CASSWTDSYKQYF.

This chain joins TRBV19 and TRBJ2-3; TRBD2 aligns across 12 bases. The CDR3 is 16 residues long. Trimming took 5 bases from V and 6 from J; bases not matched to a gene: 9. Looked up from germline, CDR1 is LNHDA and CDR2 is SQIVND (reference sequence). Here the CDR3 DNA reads TGTGCCAGTAGTGACCCTAGCGGGGGGGCCTCCGATACGCAGTATTTT. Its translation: CASSDPSGGASDTQYF.

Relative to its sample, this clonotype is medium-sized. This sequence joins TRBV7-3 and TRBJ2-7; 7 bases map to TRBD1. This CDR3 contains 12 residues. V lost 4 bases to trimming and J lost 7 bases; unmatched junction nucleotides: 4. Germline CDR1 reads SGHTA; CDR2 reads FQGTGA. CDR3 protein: CASSSDREEQYF. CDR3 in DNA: TGTGCCAGCAGCTCCGACAGGGAAGAGCAGTACTTC.

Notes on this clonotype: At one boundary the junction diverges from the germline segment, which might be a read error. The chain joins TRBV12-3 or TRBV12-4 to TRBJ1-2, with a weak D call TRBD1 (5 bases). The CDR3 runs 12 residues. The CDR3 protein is CTSSLGAYGYTF. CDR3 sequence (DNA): TGTACCAGCAGTCTCGGGGCCTATGGCTACACCTTC.

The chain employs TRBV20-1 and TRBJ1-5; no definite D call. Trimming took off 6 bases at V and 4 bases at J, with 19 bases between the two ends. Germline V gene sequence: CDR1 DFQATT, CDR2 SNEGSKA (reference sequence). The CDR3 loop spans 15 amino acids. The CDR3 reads CSAGISGRWNQPQHF. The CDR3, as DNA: TGCAGTGCGGGAATAAGCGGCAGATGGAATCAGCCCCAGCATTTT.

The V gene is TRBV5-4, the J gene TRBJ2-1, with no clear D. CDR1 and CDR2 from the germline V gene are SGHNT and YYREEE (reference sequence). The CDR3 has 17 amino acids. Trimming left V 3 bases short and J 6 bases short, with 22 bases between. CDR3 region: CASSYRNGPLLGNEQFF. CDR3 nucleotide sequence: TGTGCCAGCAGCTACCGAAATGGGCCCCTCCTGGGCAATGAGCAGTTCTTC. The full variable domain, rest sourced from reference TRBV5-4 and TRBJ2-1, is ETGVTQSPTHLIKTRGQQVTLRCSSQSGHNTVSWYQQALGQGPQFIFQYYREEENGRGNFPPRFSGLQFPNYSSELNVNALELDDSALYLCASSYRNGPLLGNEQFFGPGTRLTVL.

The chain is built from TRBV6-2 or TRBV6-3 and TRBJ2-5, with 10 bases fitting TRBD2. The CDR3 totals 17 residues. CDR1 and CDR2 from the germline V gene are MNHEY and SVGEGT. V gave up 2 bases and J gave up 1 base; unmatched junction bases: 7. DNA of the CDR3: TGTGCCAGCAGTTACGTGGCTAGCGGGGGAACCCAAGAGACCCAGTACTTC. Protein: CASSYVASGGTQETQYF.

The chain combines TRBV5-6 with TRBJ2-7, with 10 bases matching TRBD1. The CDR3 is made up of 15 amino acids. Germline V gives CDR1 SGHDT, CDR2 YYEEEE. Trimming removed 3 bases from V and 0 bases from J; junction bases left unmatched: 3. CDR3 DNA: TGTGCCAGCAGCTCGGGACAGGGGCTCTCCTACGAGCAGTACTTC. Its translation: CASSSGQGLSYEQYF.